This T cell receptor beta chain was profiled in a study of patients and donors after allogeneic stem cell transplantation. CDR1 is SGHRS and CDR2 is YFSETQ in the germline V gene. CDR3 size: 15 residues. The V end was cut by 0 bases, the J end by 2 bases, with 6 bases between. A few counts support this clonotype. TCRdb passed the RT-PCR reads through MiXCR, listing each CDR3 protein once. Among 400,000 to 450,000 distinct CDR3 sequences listed, roughly 16% were seen once. Sequenced sample: blood, either unsorted or a sorted T cell fraction (not recorded which). This TCR was recovered from a human donor who was either an allogeneic HSCT recipient or a stem cell or donor lymphocyte infusion donor (not recorded which). It is not recorded whose cells these are; they may come from a transplant donor. This chain connects TRBV5-1 to TRBJ2-6; D unclear. The CDR3 sequence is CASSLGVAGANVLTF. DNA for the CDR3: TGCGCCAGCAGCTTGGGGGTAGCTGGGGCCAACGTCCTGACTTTC.